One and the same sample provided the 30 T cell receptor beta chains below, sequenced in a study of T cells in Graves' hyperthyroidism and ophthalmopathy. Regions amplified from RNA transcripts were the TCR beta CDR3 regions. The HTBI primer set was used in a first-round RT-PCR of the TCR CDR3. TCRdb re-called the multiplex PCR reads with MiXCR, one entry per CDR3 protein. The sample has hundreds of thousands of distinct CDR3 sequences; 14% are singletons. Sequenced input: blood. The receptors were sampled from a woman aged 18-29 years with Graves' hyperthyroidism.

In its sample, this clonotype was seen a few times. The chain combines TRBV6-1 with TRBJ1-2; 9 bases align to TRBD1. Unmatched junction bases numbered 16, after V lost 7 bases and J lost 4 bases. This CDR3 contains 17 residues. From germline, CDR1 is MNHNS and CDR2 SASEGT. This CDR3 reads CASTLRPGTGSFYGYTF. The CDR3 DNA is TGTGCCAGCACACTTCGGCCCGGGACAGGGTCCTTCTATGGCTACACCTTC.

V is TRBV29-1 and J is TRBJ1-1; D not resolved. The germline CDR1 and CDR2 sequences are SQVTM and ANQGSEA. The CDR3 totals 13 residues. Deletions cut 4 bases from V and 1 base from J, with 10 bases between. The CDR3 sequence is CSVAKPTNTEAFF. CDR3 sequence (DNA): TGCAGCGTTGCTAAGCCTACGAACACTGAAGCTTTCTTT.

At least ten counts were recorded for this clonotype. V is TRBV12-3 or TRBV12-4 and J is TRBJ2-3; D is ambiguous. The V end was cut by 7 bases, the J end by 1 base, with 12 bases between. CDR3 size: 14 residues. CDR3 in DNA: TGTGCCAGCACCAAGGGAACTCGCACAGATACGCAGTATTTT. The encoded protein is CASTKGTRTDTQYF.

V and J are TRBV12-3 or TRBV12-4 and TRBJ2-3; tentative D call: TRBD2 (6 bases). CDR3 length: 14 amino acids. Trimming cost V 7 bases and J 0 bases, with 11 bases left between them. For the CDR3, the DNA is TGTGCCAGCACCACCGGGACTAGCACAGATACGCAGTATTTT. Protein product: CASTTGTSTDTQYF.

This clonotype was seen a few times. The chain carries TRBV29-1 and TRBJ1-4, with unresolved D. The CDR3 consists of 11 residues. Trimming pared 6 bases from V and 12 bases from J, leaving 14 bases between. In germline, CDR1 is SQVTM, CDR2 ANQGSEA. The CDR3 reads CSVSSGGELFF. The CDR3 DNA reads TGCAGCGTGTCCTCCGGTGGGGAACTGTTTTTT.

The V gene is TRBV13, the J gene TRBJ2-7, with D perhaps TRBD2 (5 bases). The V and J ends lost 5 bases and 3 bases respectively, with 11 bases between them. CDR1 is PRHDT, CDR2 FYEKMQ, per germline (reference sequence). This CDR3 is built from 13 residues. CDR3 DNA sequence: TGTGCCAGCAGCAAAGCGGACGGCTACGAGCAGTACTTC. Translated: CASSKADGYEQYF.

CDR3 region: CASSQSGRGGTEAFF. In DNA form, the CDR3 reads TGCGCCAGCAGCCAATCTGGCAGGGGGGGGACTGAAGCTTTCTTT. V usage is TRBV4-1 and J usage is TRBJ1-1; 7 bases are a match to TRBD1. With 2 bases clipped from V and 5 bases from J, the junction kept 8 bases outside the gene matches. This CDR3 comprises 15 residues. From germline, CDR1 is MGHRA and CDR2 YSYEKL.

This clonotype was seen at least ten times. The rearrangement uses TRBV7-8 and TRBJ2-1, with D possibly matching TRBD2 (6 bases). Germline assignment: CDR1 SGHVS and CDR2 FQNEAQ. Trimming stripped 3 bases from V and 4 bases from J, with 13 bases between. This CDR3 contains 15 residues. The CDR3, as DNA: TGTGCCAGCAGCTTTCGGGACTTTTCTTACAATGAGCAGTTCTTC. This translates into CASSFRDFSYNEQFF.

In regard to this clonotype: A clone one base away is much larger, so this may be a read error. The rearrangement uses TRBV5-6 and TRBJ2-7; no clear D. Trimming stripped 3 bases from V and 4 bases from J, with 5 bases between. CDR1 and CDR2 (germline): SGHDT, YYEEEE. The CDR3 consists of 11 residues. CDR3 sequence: CASSCQYEQYF. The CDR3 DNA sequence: TGTGCCAGCAGCTGCCAGTACGAGCAGTACTTC.

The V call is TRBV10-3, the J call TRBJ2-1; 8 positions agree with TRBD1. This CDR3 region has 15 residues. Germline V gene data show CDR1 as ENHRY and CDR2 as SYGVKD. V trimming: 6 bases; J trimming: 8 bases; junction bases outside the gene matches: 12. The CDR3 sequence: CAISLGQGARDEQFF. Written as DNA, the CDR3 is TGTGCCATCAGCCTCGGACAGGGAGCACGGGATGAGCAGTTCTTC.

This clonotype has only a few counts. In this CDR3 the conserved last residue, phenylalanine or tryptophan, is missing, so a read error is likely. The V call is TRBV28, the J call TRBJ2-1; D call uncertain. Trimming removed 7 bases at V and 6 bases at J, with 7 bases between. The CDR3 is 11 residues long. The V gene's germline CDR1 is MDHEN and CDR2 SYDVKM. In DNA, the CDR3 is TGTGCCAGCAATCTGGGCAATGAGCAGTTCCTC. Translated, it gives CASNLGNEQFL.

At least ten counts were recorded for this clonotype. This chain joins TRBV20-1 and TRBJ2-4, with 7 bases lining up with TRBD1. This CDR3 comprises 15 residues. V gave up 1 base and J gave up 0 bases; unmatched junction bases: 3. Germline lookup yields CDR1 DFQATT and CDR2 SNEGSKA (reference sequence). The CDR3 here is CSARARQGAKNIQYF. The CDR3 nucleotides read TGCAGTGCTAGAGCCCGACAGGGAGCCAAAAACATTCAGTACTTC.

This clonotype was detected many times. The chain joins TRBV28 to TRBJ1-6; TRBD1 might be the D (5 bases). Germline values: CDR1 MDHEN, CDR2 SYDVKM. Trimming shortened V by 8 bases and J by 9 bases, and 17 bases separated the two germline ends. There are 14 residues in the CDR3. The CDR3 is CASLKGPRGSPLHF. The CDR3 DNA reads TGTGCCAGCCTGAAGGGCCCGAGGGGTTCACCCCTCCACTTT. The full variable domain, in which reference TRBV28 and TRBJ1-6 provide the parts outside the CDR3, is DVKVTQSSRYLVKRTGEKVFLECVQDMDHENMFWYRQDPGLGLRLIYFSYDVKMKEKGDIPEGYSVSREKKERFSLILESASTNQTSMYLCASLKGPRGSPLHFGNGTRLTVT.

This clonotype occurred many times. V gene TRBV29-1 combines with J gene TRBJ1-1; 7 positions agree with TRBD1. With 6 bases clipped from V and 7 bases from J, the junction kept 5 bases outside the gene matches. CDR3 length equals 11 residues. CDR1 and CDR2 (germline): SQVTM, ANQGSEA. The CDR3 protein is CSVSDRSEAFF. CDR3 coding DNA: TGCAGCGTCTCGGACAGGAGTGAAGCTTTCTTT.

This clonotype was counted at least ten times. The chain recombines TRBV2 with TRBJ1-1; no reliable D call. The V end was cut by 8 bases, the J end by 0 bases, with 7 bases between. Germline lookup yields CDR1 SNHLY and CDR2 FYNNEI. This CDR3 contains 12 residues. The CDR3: CASVPMNTEAFF. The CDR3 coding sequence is TGTGCCAGCGTACCAATGAACACTGAAGCTTTCTTT.

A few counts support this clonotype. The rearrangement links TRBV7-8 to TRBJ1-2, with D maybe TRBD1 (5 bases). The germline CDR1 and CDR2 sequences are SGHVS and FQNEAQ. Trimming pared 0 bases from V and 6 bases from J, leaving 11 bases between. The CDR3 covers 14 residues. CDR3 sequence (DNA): TGTGCCAGCAGCTTAGCGCCCGGGGCCCATGGCTACACCTTC. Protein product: CASSLAPGAHGYTF.

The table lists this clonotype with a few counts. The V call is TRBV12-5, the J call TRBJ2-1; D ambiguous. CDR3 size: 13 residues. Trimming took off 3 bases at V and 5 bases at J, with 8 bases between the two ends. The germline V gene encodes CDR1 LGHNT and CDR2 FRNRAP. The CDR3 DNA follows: TGTGCTAGTGGTTTTGGACCAAACAATGAGCAGTTCTTC. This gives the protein CASGFGPNNEQFF.

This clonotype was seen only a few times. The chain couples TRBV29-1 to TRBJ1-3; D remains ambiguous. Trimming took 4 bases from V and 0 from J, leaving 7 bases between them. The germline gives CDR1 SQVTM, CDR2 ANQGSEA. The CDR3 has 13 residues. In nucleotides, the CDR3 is TGCAGCGTTGTCCCCACCTCTGGAAACACCATATATTTT. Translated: CSVVPTSGNTIYF.

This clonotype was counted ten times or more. CDR3 coding DNA: TGTGCCAGCAGTGCCGACCGGGACGGGAGCTCCTACGAGCAGTACTTC. It translates to CASSADRDGSSYEQYF. V usage is TRBV27 and J usage is TRBJ2-7; tentative D call: TRBD2 (6 bases). The CDR3 totals 16 residues. V was clipped by 5 bases and J by 0 bases, with 17 bases between them. Germline V gene sequence: CDR1 MNHEY, CDR2 SMNVEV (reference sequence).

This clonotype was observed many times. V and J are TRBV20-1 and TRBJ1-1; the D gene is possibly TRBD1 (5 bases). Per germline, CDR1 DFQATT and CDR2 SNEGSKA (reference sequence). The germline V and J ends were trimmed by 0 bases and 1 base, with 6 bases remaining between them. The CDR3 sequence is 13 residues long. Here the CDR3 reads CSAREGGNTEAFF. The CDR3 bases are TGCAGTGCTAGAGAGGGGGGGAACACTGAAGCTTTCTTT.

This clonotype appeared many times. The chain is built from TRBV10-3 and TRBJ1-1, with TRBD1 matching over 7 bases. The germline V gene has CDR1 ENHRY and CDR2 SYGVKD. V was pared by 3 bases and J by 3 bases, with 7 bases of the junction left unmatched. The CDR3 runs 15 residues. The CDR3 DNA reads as TGTGCCATCAGTGACCCCGGGACAGTGTACACTGAAGCTTTCTTT. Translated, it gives CAISDPGTVYTEAFF.

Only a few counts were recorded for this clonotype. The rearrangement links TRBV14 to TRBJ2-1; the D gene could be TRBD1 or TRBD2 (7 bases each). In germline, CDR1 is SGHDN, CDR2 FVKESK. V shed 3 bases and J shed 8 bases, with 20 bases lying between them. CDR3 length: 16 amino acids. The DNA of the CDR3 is TGTGCCAGCAGCCAGCCAGGGGGGGCAGGGCTGGATGAGCAGTTCTTC. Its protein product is CASSQPGGAGLDEQFF.

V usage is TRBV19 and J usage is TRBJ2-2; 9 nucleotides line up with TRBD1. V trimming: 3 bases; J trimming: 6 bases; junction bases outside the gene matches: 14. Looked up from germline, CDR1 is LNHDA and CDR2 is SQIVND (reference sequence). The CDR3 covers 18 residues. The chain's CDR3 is CASSMAPRTGTGPGELFF. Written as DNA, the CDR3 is TGTGCCAGTAGTATGGCACCCCGAACCGGGACAGGGCCCGGGGAGCTGTTTTTT. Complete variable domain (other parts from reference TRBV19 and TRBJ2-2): DGGITQSPKYLFRKEGQNVTLSCEQNLNHDAMYWYRQDPGQGLRLIYYSQIVNDFQKGDIAEGYSVSREKKESFPLTVTSAQKNPTAFYLCASSMAPRTGTGPGELFFGEGSRLTVL.

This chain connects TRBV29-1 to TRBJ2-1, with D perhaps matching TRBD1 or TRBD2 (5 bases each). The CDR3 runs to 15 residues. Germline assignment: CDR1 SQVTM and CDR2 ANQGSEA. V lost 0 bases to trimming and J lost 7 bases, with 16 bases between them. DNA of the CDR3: TGCAGCGTTGAAGATCCGACGGGACCCCCGAATGAGCAGTTCTTC. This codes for CSVEDPTGPPNEQFF.

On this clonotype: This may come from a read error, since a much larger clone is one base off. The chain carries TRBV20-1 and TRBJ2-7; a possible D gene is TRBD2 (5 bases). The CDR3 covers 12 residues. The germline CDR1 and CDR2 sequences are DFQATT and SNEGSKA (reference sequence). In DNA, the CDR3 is TGCGGTGCTAGAGACTGGAGGTACGAGCAGTACTTC. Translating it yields CGARDWRYEQYF.

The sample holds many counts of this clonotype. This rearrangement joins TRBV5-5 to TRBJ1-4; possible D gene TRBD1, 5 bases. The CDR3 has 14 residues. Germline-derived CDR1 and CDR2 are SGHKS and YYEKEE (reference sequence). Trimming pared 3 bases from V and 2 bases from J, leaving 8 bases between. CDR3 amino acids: CASSWAGTNEKLFF. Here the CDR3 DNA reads TGTGCCAGCAGCTGGGCAGGGACTAATGAAAAACTGTTTTTT. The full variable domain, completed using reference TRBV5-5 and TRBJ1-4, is DAGVTQSPTHLIKTRGQQVTLRCSPISGHKSVSWYQQVLGQGPQFIFQYYEKEERGRGNFPDRFSARQFPNYSSELNVNALLLGDSALYLCASSWAGTNEKLFFGSGTQLSVL.

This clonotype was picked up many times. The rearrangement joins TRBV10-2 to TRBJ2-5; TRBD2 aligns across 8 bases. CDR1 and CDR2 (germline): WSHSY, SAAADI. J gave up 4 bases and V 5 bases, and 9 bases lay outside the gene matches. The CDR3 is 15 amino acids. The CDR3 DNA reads TGCGCCAGCAGTCCCAGCGGGGCGGGGGGAGAGACCCAGTACTTC. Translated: CASSPSGAGGETQYF.

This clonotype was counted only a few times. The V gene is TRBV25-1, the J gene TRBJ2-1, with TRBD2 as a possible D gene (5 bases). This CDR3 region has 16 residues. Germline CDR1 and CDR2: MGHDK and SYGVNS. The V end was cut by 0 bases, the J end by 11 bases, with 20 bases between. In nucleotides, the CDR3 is TGTGCCAGCAGTGAATACTCGGAGGAGGCGGGCCGAAAGCAGTTCTTC. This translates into CASSEYSEEAGRKQFF.

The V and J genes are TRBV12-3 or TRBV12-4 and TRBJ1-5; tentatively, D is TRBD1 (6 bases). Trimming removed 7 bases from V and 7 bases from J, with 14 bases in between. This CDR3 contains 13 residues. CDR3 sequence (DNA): TGTGCCAGCAATCGGGGGGCAGGCCAGCCCCAGCATTTT. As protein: CASNRGAGQPQHF.

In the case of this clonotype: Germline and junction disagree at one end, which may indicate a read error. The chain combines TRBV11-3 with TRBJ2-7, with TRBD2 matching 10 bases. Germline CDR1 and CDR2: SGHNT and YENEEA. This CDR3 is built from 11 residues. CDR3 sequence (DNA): TGTGCCAGCAGTTCAGCGGGAGGGCCGGGATTC. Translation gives CASSSAGGPGF.